This T cell receptor beta chain was documented in a study of cytomegalovirus exposure and HLA in healthy donors. Germline assignment: CDR1 SGHRS and CDR2 YFSETQ. This CDR3 has 15 amino acids. V lost 4 bases and J lost 3; bases outside the gene matches: 6. Study-wide results and caveats: An Asian-associated ancestry cluster reportedly showed fewer N-insertions than the approximately 670-donor mean in a later analysis.

A multiplex PCR was run with 60 Vbeta primers and 13 Jbeta primers. Sequenced by immunoSEQ multiplex PCR; TCRdb stores in-frame clones only, minus some. The table includes some 90,000 clones, around 81% detected once. As to this clone: As yet, its antigen is unknown.

The chain couples TRBV5-1 to TRBJ2-1; 8 bases line up with TRBD2. Sequenced material: PBMCs. This receptor was obtained from a woman between 70 and 85 years old in good health and CMV-seropositive. The chain's CDR3 is CASSPSGRNYNEQFF. CDR3 bases: TGCGCCAGCAGCCCGAGCGGGAGAAACTACAATGAGCAGTTCTTC.